Reported below is one T cell receptor (beta chain). The source of the sample is a study of blood T cell repertoires in COVID-19. Study background: The United States, Italy and Spain provided the acute and convalescent COVID-19 samples. Sources were T cells, B-cell-depleted T cells, or PBMCs; the material itself was cDNA or gDNA.

J was trimmed by 2 bases and V by 4 bases; bases with no gene match: 5. CDR1 is LGHNA, CDR2 YNFKEQ, per germline. The CDR3 extends over 16 amino acids. In the authors' methods: Quantification of nucleated cells was approximated via reference gene primer amplification. Sequencing was performed with immunoSEQ multiplex PCR; in TCRdb, only in-frame clones are kept and a portion is missing. That table supplies the V and J calls and clone size; D and trimming were determined from the DNA. The sample records a few hundred thousand clones, roughly 90% being singletons. This receptor was taken from a man between 40 and 49 years old with acute or convalescent COVID-19. The sequenced material came from peripheral blood. V and J are TRBV4-2 and TRBJ2-6, with 7 bases aligning to TRBD1. The CDR3 DNA follows: TGTGCCAGCAGCCCCCTAGGGGGCGCTGGGGCCAACGTCCTGACTTTC. The encoded protein is CASSPLGGAGANVLTF.